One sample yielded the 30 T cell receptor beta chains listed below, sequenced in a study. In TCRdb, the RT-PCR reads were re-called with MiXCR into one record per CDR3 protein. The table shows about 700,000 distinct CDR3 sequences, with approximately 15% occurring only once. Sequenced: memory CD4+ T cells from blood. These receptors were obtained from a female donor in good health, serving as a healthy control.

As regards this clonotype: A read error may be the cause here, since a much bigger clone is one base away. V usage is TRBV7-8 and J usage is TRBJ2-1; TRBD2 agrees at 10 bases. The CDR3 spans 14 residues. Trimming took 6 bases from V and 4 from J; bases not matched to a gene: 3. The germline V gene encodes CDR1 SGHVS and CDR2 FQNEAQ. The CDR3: CASRRTSGYNEQFF. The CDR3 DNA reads TGTGCCAGCAGAAGGACTAGCGGATACAATGAGCAGTTCTTC.

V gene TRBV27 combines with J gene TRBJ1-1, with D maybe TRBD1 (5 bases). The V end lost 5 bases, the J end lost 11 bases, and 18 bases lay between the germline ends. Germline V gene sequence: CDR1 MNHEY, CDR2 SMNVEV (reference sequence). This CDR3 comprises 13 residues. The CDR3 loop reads CASSKTEGSGAFF. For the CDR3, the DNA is TGTGCCAGCAGTAAGACAGAAGGAAGTGGGGCTTTCTTT.

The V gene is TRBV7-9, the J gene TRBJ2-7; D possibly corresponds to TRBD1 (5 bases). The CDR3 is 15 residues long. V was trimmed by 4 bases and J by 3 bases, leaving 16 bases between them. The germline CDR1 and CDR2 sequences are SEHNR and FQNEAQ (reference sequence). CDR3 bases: TGTGCCAGCAGCTCCCAAACGACAGATTACTACGAGCAGTACTTC. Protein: CASSSQTTDYYEQYF.

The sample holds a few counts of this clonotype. The CDR3 region has the DNA TGTGCCTGGAGTGGGACAGGGTTTGGCTATGGCTACACCTTC. This codes for CAWSGTGFGYGYTF. The genes are TRBV30 and TRBJ1-2; TRBD1 matches at 8 bases. The germline V gene has CDR1 GTSNPN and CDR2 SVGIG (reference sequence). This CDR3 region has 14 residues. V lost 1 base, J lost 4 bases, and 5 bases stayed unmatched.

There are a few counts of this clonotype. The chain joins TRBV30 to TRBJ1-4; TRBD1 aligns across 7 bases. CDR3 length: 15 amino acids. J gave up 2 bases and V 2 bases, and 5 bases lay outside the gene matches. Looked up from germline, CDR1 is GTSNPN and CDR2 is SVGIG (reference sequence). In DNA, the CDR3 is TGTGCCTGGAGTATGACACAGGGGACTAATGAAAAACTGTTTTTT. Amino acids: CAWSMTQGTNEKLFF.

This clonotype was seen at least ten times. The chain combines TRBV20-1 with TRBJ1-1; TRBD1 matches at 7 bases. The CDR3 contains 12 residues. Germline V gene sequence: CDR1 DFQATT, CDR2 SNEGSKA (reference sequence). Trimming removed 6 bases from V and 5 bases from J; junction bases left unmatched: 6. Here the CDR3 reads CSAATGNTEAFF. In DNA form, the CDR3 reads TGCAGTGCCGCGACAGGGAATACTGAAGCTTTCTTT.

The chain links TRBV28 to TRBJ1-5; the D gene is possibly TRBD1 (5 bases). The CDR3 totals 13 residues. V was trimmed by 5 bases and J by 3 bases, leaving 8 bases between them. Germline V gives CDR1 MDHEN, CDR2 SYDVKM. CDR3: CASSEDNNQPQHF. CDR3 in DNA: TGTGCCAGCAGTGAGGACAACAATCAGCCCCAGCATTTT.

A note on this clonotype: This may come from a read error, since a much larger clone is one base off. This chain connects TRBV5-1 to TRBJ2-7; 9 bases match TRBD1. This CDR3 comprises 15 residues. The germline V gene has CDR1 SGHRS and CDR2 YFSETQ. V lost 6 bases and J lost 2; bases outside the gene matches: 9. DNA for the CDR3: TGCGCCAGCATCCTGGGACAGGGTAGCGCCTACGAGCAGTACTTC. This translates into CASILGQGSAYEQYF.

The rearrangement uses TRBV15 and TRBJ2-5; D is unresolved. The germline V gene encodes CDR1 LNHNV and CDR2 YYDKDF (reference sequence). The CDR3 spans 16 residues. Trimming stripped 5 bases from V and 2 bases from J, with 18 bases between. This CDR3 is CATSPPLGGGQETQYF. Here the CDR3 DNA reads TGTGCCACCAGCCCACCCCTGGGCGGCGGTCAAGAGACCCAGTACTTC.

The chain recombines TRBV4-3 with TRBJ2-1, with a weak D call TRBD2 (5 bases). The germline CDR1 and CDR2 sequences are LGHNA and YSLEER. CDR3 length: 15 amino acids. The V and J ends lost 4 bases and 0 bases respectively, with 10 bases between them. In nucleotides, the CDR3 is TGCGCCAGCAGCCCTCTAGCCCGCTCCTACAATGAGCAGTTCTTC. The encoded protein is CASSPLARSYNEQFF.

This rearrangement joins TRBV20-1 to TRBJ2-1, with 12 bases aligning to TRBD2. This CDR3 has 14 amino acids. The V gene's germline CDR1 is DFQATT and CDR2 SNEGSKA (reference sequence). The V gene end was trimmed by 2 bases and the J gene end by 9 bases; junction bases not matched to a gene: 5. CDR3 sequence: CSARRLAGDLEQFF. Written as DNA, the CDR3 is TGCAGTGCTAGAAGACTAGCGGGAGACCTTGAGCAGTTCTTC.

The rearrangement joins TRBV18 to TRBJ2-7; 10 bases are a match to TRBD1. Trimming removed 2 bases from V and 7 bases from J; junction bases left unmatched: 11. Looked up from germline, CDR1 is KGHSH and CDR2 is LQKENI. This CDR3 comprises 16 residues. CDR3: CASSPSQGQGSVEQYF. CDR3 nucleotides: TGTGCCAGCTCACCATCCCAGGGACAGGGGTCGGTGGAGCAGTACTTC. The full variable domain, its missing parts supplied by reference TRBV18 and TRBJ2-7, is NAGVMQNPRHLVRRRGQEARLRCSPMKGHSHVYWYRQLPEEGLKFMVYLQKENIIDESGMPKERFSAEFPKEGPSILRIQQVVRGDSAAYFCASSPSQGQGSVEQYFGPGTRLTVT.

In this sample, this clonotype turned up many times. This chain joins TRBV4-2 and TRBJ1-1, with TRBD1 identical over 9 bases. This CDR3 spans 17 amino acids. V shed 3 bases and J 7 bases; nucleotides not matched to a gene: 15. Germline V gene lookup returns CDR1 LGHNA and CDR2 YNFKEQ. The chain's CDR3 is CASSQGRTGVSSGEAFF. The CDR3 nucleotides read TGTGCCAGCAGCCAGGGACGGACAGGGGTGTCTTCTGGTGAAGCTTTCTTT.

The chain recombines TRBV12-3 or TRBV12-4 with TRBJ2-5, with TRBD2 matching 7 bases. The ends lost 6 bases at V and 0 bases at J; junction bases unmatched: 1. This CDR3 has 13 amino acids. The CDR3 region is CASRTSDQETQYF. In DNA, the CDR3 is TGTGCCAGCAGAACTAGCGACCAAGAGACCCAGTACTTC.

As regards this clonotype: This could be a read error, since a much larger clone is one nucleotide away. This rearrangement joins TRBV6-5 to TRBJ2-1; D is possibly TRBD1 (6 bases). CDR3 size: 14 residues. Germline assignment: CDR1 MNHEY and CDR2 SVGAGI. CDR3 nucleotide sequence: TGTGCCAGCAGGGACAGAACCCCTTACAATGAGGAGTTCTTC. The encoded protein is CASRDRTPYNEEFF.

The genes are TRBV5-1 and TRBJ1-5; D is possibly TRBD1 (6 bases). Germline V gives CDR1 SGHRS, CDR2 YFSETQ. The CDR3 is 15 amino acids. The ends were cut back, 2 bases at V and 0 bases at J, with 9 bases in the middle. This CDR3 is CASSFSGASNQPQHF. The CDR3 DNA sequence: TGCGCCAGCAGCTTTTCAGGGGCTAGCAATCAGCCCCAGCATTTT. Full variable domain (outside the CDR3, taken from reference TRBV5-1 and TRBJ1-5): KAGVTQTPRYLIKTRGQQVTLSCSPISGHRSVSWYQQTPGQGLQFLFEYFSETQRNKGNFPGRFSGRQFSNSRSEMNVSTLELGDSALYLCASSFSGASNQPQHFGDGTRLSIL.

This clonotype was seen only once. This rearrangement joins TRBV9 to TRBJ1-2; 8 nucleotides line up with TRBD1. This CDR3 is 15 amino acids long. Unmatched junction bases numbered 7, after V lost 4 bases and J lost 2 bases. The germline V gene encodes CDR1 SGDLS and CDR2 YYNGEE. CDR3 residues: CASSHRQGRNYGYTF. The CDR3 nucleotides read TGTGCCAGCAGCCACCGACAGGGGCGGAACTATGGCTACACCTTC. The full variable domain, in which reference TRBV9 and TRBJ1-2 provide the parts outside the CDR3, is DSGVTQTPKHLITATGQRVTLRCSPRSGDLSVYWYQQSLDQGLQFLIQYYNGEERAKGNILERFSAQQFPDLHSELNLSSLELGDSALYFCASSHRQGRNYGYTFGSGTRLTVV.

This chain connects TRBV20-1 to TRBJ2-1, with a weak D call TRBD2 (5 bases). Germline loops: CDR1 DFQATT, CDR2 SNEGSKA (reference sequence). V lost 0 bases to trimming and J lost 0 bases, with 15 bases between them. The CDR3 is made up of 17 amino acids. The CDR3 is CSARDVVASSSYNEQFF. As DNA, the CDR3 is TGCAGTGCTAGAGATGTCGTAGCGTCAAGCTCCTACAATGAGCAGTTCTTC.

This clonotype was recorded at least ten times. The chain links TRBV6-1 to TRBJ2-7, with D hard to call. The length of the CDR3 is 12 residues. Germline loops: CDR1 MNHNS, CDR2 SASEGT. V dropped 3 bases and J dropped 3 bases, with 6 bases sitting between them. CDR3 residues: CASSDMGYEQYF. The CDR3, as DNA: TGTGCCAGCAGTGATATGGGCTACGAGCAGTACTTC.

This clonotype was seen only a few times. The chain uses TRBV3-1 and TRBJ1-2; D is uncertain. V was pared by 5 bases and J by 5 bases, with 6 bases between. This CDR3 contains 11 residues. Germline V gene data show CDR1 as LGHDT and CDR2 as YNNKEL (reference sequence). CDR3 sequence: CASSNLYGYTF. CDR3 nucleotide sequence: TGTGCCAGCAGCAATCTATATGGCTACACCTTC.

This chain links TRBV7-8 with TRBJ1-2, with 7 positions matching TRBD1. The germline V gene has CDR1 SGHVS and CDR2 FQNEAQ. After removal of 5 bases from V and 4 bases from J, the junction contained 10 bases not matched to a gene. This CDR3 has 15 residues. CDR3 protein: CASSPSLRDSYGYTF. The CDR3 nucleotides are TGTGCCAGCAGCCCTTCGCTCCGGGACAGCTATGGCTACACCTTC.

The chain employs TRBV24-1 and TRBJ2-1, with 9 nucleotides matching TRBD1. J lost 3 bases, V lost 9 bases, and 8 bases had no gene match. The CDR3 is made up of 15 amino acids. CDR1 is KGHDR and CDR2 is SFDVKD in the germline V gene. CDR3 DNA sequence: TGTGCCACCGCGCCTAGGGACAGGGACTACAATGAGCAGTTCTTC. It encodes CATAPRDRDYNEQFF.

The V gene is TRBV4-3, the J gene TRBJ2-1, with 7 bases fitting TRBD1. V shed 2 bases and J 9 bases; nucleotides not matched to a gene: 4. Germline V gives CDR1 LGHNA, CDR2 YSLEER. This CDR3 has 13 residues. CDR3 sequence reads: CASSQTDRVEQFF. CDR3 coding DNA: TGCGCCAGCAGCCAAACTGACAGGGTTGAGCAGTTCTTC.

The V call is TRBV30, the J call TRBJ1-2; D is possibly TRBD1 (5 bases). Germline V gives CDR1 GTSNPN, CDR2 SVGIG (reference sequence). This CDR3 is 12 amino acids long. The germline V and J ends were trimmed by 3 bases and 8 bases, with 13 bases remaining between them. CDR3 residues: CAWSPGGMGYTF. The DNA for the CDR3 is TGTGCCTGGAGCCCCGGGGGAATGGGCTACACCTTC.

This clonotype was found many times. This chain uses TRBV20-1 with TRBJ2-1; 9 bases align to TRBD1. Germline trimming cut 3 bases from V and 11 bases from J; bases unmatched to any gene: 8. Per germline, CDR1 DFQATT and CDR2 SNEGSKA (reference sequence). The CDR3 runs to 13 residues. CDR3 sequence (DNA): TGCAGTGCTAGGCAACTCACAGGGGGCAAGCAGTTCTTC. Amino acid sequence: CSARQLTGGKQFF.

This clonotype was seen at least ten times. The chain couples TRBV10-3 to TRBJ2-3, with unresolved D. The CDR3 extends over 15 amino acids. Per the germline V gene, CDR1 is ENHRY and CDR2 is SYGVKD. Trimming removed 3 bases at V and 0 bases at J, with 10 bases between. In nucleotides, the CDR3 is TGTGCCATCAGTGAAAGGACCTCTAGCACAGATACGCAGTATTTT. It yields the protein CAISERTSSTDTQYF.

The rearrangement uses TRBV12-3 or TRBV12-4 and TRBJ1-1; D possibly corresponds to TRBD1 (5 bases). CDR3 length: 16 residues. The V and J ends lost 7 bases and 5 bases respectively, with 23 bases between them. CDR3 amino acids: CASTQRGRVDRTEAFF. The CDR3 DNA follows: TGTGCCAGCACCCAACGCGGCAGGGTGGACCGGACTGAAGCTTTCTTT.

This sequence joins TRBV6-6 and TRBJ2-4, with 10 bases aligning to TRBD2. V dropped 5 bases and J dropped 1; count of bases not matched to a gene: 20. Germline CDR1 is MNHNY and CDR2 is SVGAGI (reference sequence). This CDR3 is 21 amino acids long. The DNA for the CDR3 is TGTGCCAGCAGTCAACCCCTACCGGGCAGCGGGGGGGGGAAGGCCAAAAACATTCAGTACTTC. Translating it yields CASSQPLPGSGGGKAKNIQYF.

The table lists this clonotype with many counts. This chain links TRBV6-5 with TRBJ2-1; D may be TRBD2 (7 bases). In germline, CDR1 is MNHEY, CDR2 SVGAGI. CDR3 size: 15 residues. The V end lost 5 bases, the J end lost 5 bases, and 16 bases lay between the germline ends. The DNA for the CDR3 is TGTGCCAGCAGTGAGGGGGGGGGCCCCAACAATGAGCAGTTCTTC. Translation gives CASSEGGGPNNEQFF.

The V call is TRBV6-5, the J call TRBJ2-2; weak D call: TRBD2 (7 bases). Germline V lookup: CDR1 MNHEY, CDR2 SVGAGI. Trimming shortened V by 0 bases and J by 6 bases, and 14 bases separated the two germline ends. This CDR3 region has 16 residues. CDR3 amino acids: CASSYSRGGGAGELFF. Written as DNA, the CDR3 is TGTGCCAGCAGTTACTCTCGGGGAGGGGGAGCCGGGGAGCTGTTTTTT.